The present entry profiles one TCR beta chain with its context. Its antigen is unknown. The junction differs from germline at one of its ends, possibly a read error. The sample is drawn from a study of tumor-infiltrating lymphocytes in primary liver carcinoma. Study-level information: Tumors measured about 4.2 to 11 cm and were stage T1-T3 N0M0.

Germline lookup yields CDR1 LGHNA and CDR2 YSLEER. There are 13 residues in the CDR3. Whole-study findings and limits: Tumors carried a top-250-clone fraction significantly exceeding that of blood (p = 0.039). Tumor region pairs outstripped tumor-adjacent and tumor-blood pairs in overlap. Because the samples were bulk unsorted, the study did not compare CD4+ and CD8+ repertoires.

The authors took blood RNA from unsorted whole blood and also extracted germline DNA. The template, 500 ng total RNA, yielded TCR beta cDNA made with a constant-region primer. ARM-PCR, slightly modified, supplied the TCR beta libraries through three nested multiplex PCR rounds. Use of TRBV1-TRBV30 forward primers with a C-beta reverse primer characterized the first two PCR rounds, which lasted around 9 cycles each. A single record per CDR3 protein comes from TCRdb applying MiXCR to the multiplex PCR reads. The sample includes approximately 330,000 distinct CDR3 sequences, 65% of them seen just once.

The receptor's source is a man aged 35-49 years with primary liver carcinoma and hepatitis B virus infection. The sample was peripheral blood. The chain uses TRBV4-3 and TRBJ2-3; no clear D. CDR3 DNA sequence: TGCGCCAGCAGCCAAGAAAGGCCAGATAGGCAGTATTTC. Its translation is CASSQERPDRQYF.